This T cell receptor beta chain was identified in a study of T cell responses to AZD1222 COVID-19 vaccine. Study observations and caveats: Among the donors, most were white British and more were female, and clonal diversity was possibly underestimated.

Sequencing used immunoSEQ multiplex PCR; TCRdb keeps in-frame clones, though not all of them. In the table there are about 180,000 clones, approximately 94% of which are singletons. In regard to this clone: Its antigen is currently unknown.

Germline CDR1 reads MGHRA; CDR2 reads YSYEKL. This CDR3 contains 18 residues. V lost 0 bases and J 8 bases, leaving 23 bases between the germline ends. This clonotype was obtained from an adult in good health. Sequencing used peripheral blood, obtained on day 0 of AZD1222 vaccination. This chain links TRBV4-1 with TRBJ2-1; D is possibly TRBD2 (6 bases). The CDR3 DNA is TGCGCCAGCAGCCAAGACGATCCGGGAGCCTTTGCGAGGGATGAGCAGTTCTTC. Protein: CASSQDDPGAFARDEQFF.